The rows below give T cell receptor beta chains drawn from one sample of a study of blood T cell repertoires in COVID-19. Sequencing used immunoSEQ multiplex PCR; TCRdb keeps in-frame clones, though not all of them. This sample has 200,000 to 250,000 clones, with approximately 86% found just once. Sequencing used peripheral blood. Source of these receptors: a woman aged 80 or over with acute or convalescent COVID-19. The CDR3 runs from the conserved cysteine through the conserved F or W. A D gene is named only where the DNA matches it firmly. Size is stated for part of the rows, as once, few or many counts, or as a class when the clone is expanded.

size	J	V	D	CDR3	DNA
.	TRBJ2-7	TRBV27	.	CASSLSRPMSGGSYEQYF	TGTGCCAGCAGTTTATCGCGGCCTATGTCCGGGGGCTCCTACGAGCAGTACTTC
.	TRBJ1-1	TRBV28	.	CASSLSFTVRTMNTEAFF	TGTGCCAGCAGTTTATCCTTCACCGTCCGGACAATGAACACTGAAGCTTTCTTT
.	TRBJ2-1	TRBV11-2	TRBD2	CASSLGLAVYEQFF	TGTGCCAGCAGCTTGGGACTAGCAGTATATGAGCAGTTCTTC
.	TRBJ1-4	TRBV5-1	TRBD1	CASSLQGQVSNEKLFF	TGCGCCAGCAGTCTACAGGGGCAGGTTTCTAATGAAAAACTGTTTTTT
once	TRBJ1-1	TRBV6-5	TRBD1	CASRGQARGDTEAFF	TGTGCCAGCAGGGGACAGGCCCGGGGGGACACTGAAGCTTTCTTT
.	TRBJ1-1	TRBV5-1	.	CASSFQGLDTEAFF	TGCGCCAGCAGCTTCCAGGGTCTTGACACTGAAGCTTTCTTT
once	TRBJ1-3	TRBV3-1/TRBV3-2	.	CASSQGSLAGNTIYF	TGTGCCAGCAGCCAAGGGAGTCTAGCTGGAAACACCATATATTTT
.	TRBJ1-2	TRBV19	TRBD1	CASSASPGQGYGYTF	TGTGCCAGTAGTGCCTCTCCGGGACAGGGTTATGGCTACACCTTC
.	TRBJ2-7	TRBV4-2	TRBD2	CASSQAMAGGYSYEQYF	TGTGCCAGCAGCCAAGCGATGGCGGGGGGTTACTCCTACGAGCAGTACTTC
.	TRBJ1-2	TRBV3-1/TRBV3-2	.	CASSLSRGAYYGYTF	TGTGCCAGCAGCCTGTCAAGGGGCGCTTACTATGGCTACACCTTC
.	TRBJ1-1	TRBV7-9	.	CASSFGSARITNTEAFF	TGTGCCAGCAGCTTCGGGTCGGCGAGGATTACGAACACTGAAGCTTTCTTT
.	TRBJ2-5	TRBV4-3	.	CASSQALAETQYF	TGCGCCAGCAGCCAAGCGCTAGCTGAGACCCAGTACTTC
.	TRBJ1-2	TRBV3-1/TRBV3-2	TRBD1	CASSPDRGYGYTF	TGTGCCAGCAGCCCCGACAGGGGGTATGGCTACACCTTC
.	TRBJ1-5	TRBV19	.	CASTRGALSNQPQHF	TGTGCCAGTACCCGGGGGGCACTTAGCAATCAGCCCCAGCATTTT
.	TRBJ1-2	TRBV7-2	.	CASSVQGANYGYTF	TGTGCCAGCAGCGTACAGGGAGCTAACTATGGCTACACCTTC
once	TRBJ2-3	TRBV9	TRBD2	CASSASGGSTDTQYF	TGTGCCAGCAGCGCAAGCGGGGGGTCCACAGATACGCAGTATTTT
.	TRBJ1-2	TRBV5-6	TRBD1	CASSFRGQETIYGYTF	TGTGCCAGCAGCTTTAGGGGACAGGAAACTATCTATGGCTACACCTTC
.	TRBJ1-1	TRBV7-8	TRBD1	CASHMDRVDTEAFF	TGTGCCAGCCATATGGACAGGGTAGATACTGAAGCTTTCTTT
.	TRBJ1-5	TRBV6-5	.	CASSYGVRGYQPQHF	TGTGCCAGCAGTTACGGTGTCCGGGGTTATCAGCCCCAGCATTTT
.	TRBJ1-1	TRBV12-3/TRBV12-4	.	CASSLTGNTEAFF	TGTGCCAGCAGCTTAACAGGGAACACTGAAGCTTTCTTT
.	TRBJ1-4	TRBV6-5	TRBD1	CASSRDRGHEKLFF	TGTGCCAGCAGCCGGGACAGGGGGCATGAAAAACTGTTTTTT
.	TRBJ1-1	TRBV5-5	.	CASSLWATGNTEAFF	TGTGCCAGCAGCTTATGGGCCACAGGGAACACTGAAGCTTTCTTT
.	TRBJ1-1	TRBV11-2	.	CASSPLFEYTEAFF	TGTGCCAGCAGTCCCTTATTTGAGTACACTGAAGCTTTCTTT
.	TRBJ2-5	TRBV28	.	CASSFMGATQETQYF	TGTGCCAGCAGTTTTATGGGGGCAACCCAAGAGACCCAGTACTTC
.	TRBJ2-7	TRBV11-2	TRBD2	CASSLGTSGEVGEQYF	TGTGCCAGCAGCTTGGGGACTAGCGGGGAGGTAGGCGAGCAGTACTTC
few	TRBJ1-1	TRBV6-6	.	CASSYSEIHSGPF	TGTGCCAGCAGTTACTCGGAGATCCACTCCGGCCCCTTT
once	TRBJ2-3	TRBV7-6	TRBD2	CASSSRAGGTSTDTQYF	TGTGCCAGCAGCTCCCGAGCGGGGGGAACTAGCACAGATACGCAGTATTTT
few	TRBJ2-5	TRBV6-1	.	CASSDINRDKGRTQYF	TGTGCCAGCAGTGATATCAACCGGGACAAGGGGAGGACCCAGTACTTC
.	TRBJ1-1	TRBV5-1	.	CASRNTGYTEAFF	TGCGCCAGCAGGAACACCGGGTACACTGAAGCTTTCTTT